This T cell receptor beta chain was recovered during a study of blood T cell repertoires in COVID-19. Turning to the study itself: The analysed material was cDNA or gDNA that came from T cells, B-cell-depleted T cells, or PBMCs.

The trim removed 6 bases at V and 1 base at J, leaving 3 bases unmatched. CDR1 and CDR2 from the germline V gene are SNHLY and FYNNEI. There are 14 residues in the CDR3. Measured with immunoSEQ multiplex PCR; TCRdb has only the in-frame clones, and not every one. This table holds 85,000 to 120,000 clones, approximately 80% found once. The sequence derives from a woman aged 60-75 years with acute or convalescent COVID-19. Sequencing was carried out using peripheral blood. The chain links TRBV2 to TRBJ1-5; TRBD1 agrees at 7 bases. CDR3 protein: CASRPTGSNQPQHF. The CDR3 region has the DNA TGTGCCAGCAGACCGACAGGGAGCAATCAGCCCCAGCATTTT.